These 15 T cell receptor beta chains were all obtained from the same sample, sequenced in a study of OX40 agonist ivuxolimab in advanced cancers. Libraries were constructed by the immunoSEQ multiplex PCR assay. The table comes from immuneACCESS by way of TCRdb, which keeps in-frame sequences with V and J called. Part of the clones is missing from these tables; in studies checked, under half for an unresolved V gene and the rest for unknown reasons. Present in this sample are some 64,000 clones, about 90% of which were seen just once. The top ten hold roughly 5.5% of the sample. The material was CD4+ or CD8+ T cells sorted from blood, obtained in a trial of the OX40 agonist ivuxolimab. Source of these receptors: an adult with an advanced solid tumor such as melanoma, head and neck, liver or kidney cancer.

The rearrangement joins TRBV5-1 to TRBJ2-1; D might be TRBD1 (6 bases). This CDR3 is 14 amino acids long. CDR1 SGHRS and CDR2 YFSETQ come from the germline V gene. V lost 4 bases to trimming and J lost 4 bases, with 12 bases between them. CDR3 amino acids: CASSRTENYNEQFF. CDR3 sequence (DNA): TGCGCCAGCAGCCGGACAGAGAATTACAATGAGCAGTTCTTC.

V and J are TRBV7-8 and TRBJ2-6, with 9 bases that match TRBD1. Germline V gene sequence: CDR1 SGHVS, CDR2 FQNEAQ. V was clipped by 5 bases and J by 1 base; unmatched bases: 3. The CDR3 sequence is 16 residues long. The DNA for the CDR3 is TGTGCCAGCAGCGGGACAGGGTGGTCTGGGGCCAACGTCCTGACTTTC. It translates to CASSGTGWSGANVLTF.

This chain connects TRBV28 to TRBJ2-2; D is perhaps TRBD1 or TRBD2 (5 bases each). Deletions cut 5 bases from V and 0 bases from J, with 10 bases between. CDR1 and CDR2 (germline): MDHEN, SYDVKM. The CDR3 covers 15 residues. This chain's CDR3 is CASSRDPSNTGELFF. The CDR3 DNA sequence: TGTGCCAGCAGTAGGGACCCTTCGAACACCGGGGAGCTGTTTTTT.

The chain employs TRBV7-8 and TRBJ2-4, with 9 bases aligning to TRBD1. CDR3 length: 15 amino acids. V shed 5 bases and J 7 bases; nucleotides not matched to a gene: 9. Germline V CDR1 and CDR2: SGHVS, FQNEAQ. The CDR3 region is CASSPVIGTGNIQYF. CDR3 nucleotide sequence: TGTGCCAGCAGCCCCGTGATCGGGACAGGGAACATTCAGTACTTC.

The genes are TRBV2 and TRBJ2-5; perhaps TRBD2 as D (6 bases). CDR1 is SNHLY, CDR2 FYNNEI, per germline. The CDR3 length is 16 residues. The V gene lost 4 bases and the J gene lost 5 bases, with 20 bases spanning the gap. CDR3 bases: TGTGCCAGCAGTGCCGAAGGGGCAGGAGGGGTGGAGACCCAGTACTTC. Protein: CASSAEGAGGVETQYF.

The chain is built from TRBV18 and TRBJ2-1; 8 bases are shared with TRBD2. The CDR3 has 13 residues. Germline-derived CDR1 and CDR2 are KGHSH and LQKENI. J gave up 10 bases and V 4 bases, and 6 bases lay outside the gene matches. CDR3 bases: TGTGCCAGCTCACAGCGGGAGTGGTACGAGCAGTTCTTC. Its translation: CASSQREWYEQFF.

The rearrangement uses TRBV7-8 and TRBJ1-3, with 7 positions matching TRBD1. Trimming cost V 5 bases and J 0 bases; bases outside gene matches: 4. Per germline, CDR1 SGHVS and CDR2 FQNEAQ. The CDR3 sequence is 15 residues long. The CDR3 nucleotides are TGTGCCAGCAGCGCTACAGGGGACTCTGGAAACACCATATATTTT. Its translation is CASSATGDSGNTIYF.

The chain links TRBV9 to TRBJ2-1; 9 positions agree with TRBD2. The ends lost 5 bases at V and 1 base at J; junction bases unmatched: 7. Germline CDR1 reads SGDLS; CDR2 reads YYNGEE. The length of the CDR3 is 16 residues. The CDR3 DNA follows: TGTGCCAGCAGTGGTATAGCGGGAGAGTCCTACAATGAGCAGTTCTTC. Translated: CASSGIAGESYNEQFF.

To note about this clone: The junction differs from germline at one of its ends, possibly a read error. The chain is built from TRBV7-7 and TRBJ2-1, with TRBD2 matching 10 bases. The length of the CDR3 is 18 residues. Germline assignment: CDR1 SSHAT and CDR2 FNYEAQ (reference sequence). CDR3 protein: CASSPFLAGGQSWNEQFF. As DNA, the CDR3 is TGTGCTAGCAGCCCGTTTTTAGCGGGAGGCCAATCGTGGAATGAGCAGTTCTTC.

The chain carries TRBV19 and TRBJ1-5; TRBD1 might be the D (5 bases). Germline assignment: CDR1 LNHDA and CDR2 SQIVND (reference sequence). V lost 0 bases, J lost 3 bases, and 12 bases lay in between. This CDR3 is 16 amino acids long. The CDR3 reads CASSIEAPGPNQPQHF. In DNA, the CDR3 is TGTGCCAGTAGTATAGAGGCACCAGGGCCCAATCAGCCCCAGCATTTT.

The CDR3 DNA follows: TGTGCCTGGAGTAAAGACGCCGCGGCCACTGAAGCTTTCTTT. Its protein product is CAWSKDAAATEAFF. This sequence joins TRBV30 and TRBJ1-1; D remains unclear. Trimming removed 2 bases from V and 4 bases from J, with 14 bases in between. The CDR3 covers 14 residues. CDR1 is GTSNPN, CDR2 SVGIG, per germline (reference sequence). Combining the CDR3 with reference TRBV30 and TRBJ1-1 gives the whole variable domain SQTIHQWPATLVQPVGSPLSLECTVEGTSNPNLYWYRQAAGRGLQLLFYSVGIGQISSEVPQNLSASRPQDRQFILSSKKLLLSDSGFYLCAWSKDAAATEAFFGQGTRLTVV.

In the case of this clone: An end of the junction does not agree with germline; a read error may underlie this. The chain links TRBV7-8 to TRBJ2-1; the match to TRBD2 covers 7 bases. This CDR3 contains 16 residues. Germline V gene lookup returns CDR1 SGHVS and CDR2 FQNEAQ. CDR3 coding DNA: TGTGCCAGCAGCTTAGGTTGGGAGGGCCTGAACAACGAGCAGTTCTTC. It is translated as CASSLGWEGLNNEQFF.

The genes are TRBV25-1 and TRBJ1-1; 8 positions match TRBD1. This CDR3 has 15 residues. V shed 6 bases, J shed 1 base, and the junction held 7 bases outside the gene matches. CDR1 is MGHDK and CDR2 is SYGVNS in the germline V gene. CDR3 protein: CASRPPTGANTEAFF. In DNA form, the CDR3 reads TGTGCCAGCAGGCCCCCGACAGGGGCGAACACTGAAGCTTTCTTT.

The rearrangement links TRBV28 to TRBJ1-3, with a weak D call TRBD1 (5 bases). Per germline, CDR1 MDHEN and CDR2 SYDVKM. The CDR3 covers 13 residues. Trimming cost V 3 bases and J 2 bases, with 5 bases left between them. CDR3 nucleotide sequence: TGTGCCAGCAGTTTGGGGGCTGGAAACACCATATATTTT. It translates to CASSLGAGNTIYF.

This clone appeared a single time. V and J are TRBV28 and TRBJ1-4; tentatively, D is TRBD1 (6 bases). V was clipped by 2 bases and J by 4 bases, with 11 bases between them. In germline, CDR1 is MDHEN, CDR2 SYDVKM. The CDR3 runs to 15 residues. The CDR3 sequence: CASSLRGANNEKLFF. DNA of the CDR3: TGTGCCAGCAGTTTACGGGGGGCCAATAATGAAAAACTGTTTTTT.